The clone carrying this T cell receptor beta chain was found many times. The record originates from a study of T cells in Graves' hyperthyroidism and ophthalmopathy. After removal of 6 bases from V and 4 bases from J, the junction contained 6 bases not matched to a gene. From germline, CDR1 is SQVTM and CDR2 ANQGSEA. This CDR3 is 13 amino acids long. TCR beta CDR3 regions were amplified from RNA. The TCR CDR3 first-round RT-PCR relied on the HTBI primer set. TCRdb re-derived calls from the multiplex PCR reads in MiXCR, one entry per CDR3 protein. The top ten hold around 10% of the sample, which has hundreds of thousands of distinct CDR3 sequences, over 35% seen once.

This TCR was recovered from a man between 18 and 29 years old with Graves' hyperthyroidism. Sequencing was carried out using blood. This chain uses TRBV29-1 with TRBJ1-5; 7 bases are shared with TRBD1. CDR3 DNA: TGCAGCGTCAGCCAGGGGGAGAATCAGCCCCAGCATTTT. Translating gives CSVSQGENQPQHF. Full variable domain (rest looked up from reference TRBV29-1 and TRBJ1-5): SAVISQKPSRDICQRGTSLTIQCQVDSQVTMMFWYRQQPGQSLTLIATANQGSEATYESGFVIDKFPISRPNLTFSTLTVSNMSPEDSSIYLCSVSQGENQPQHFGDGTRLSIL.